This T cell receptor (beta chain) was identified during a study of cytotoxic CD8 clonotypes in ibrutinib-treated CLL. Findings of the study overall: The clonality went up when patients responded to ibrutinib and dropped back toward baseline at progression.

Produced via immunoSEQ multiplex PCR; TCRdb's table is partial and in-frame only. The data hold around 20,000 clones, with roughly four fifths observed a single time. This clone was detected only once. Antigen specificity is unknown. Germline CDR1 is KGHSH and CDR2 is LQKENI. The CDR3 spans 12 residues. Trimming left V 0 bases short and J 5 bases short, with 5 bases between. V gene TRBV18 combines with J gene TRBJ2-7; unclear D gene. The sequenced sample was PBMCs, obtained before ibrutinib treatment. This receptor was obtained from a human donor with chronic lymphocytic leukemia. The CDR3 sequence: CASSPPGNEQYF. Written as DNA, the CDR3 is TGTGCCAGCTCACCACCAGGGAACGAGCAGTACTTC.